This T cell receptor beta chain was recovered during a study of metastatic and nonmetastatic thyroid tumors. Whole-study context: Repertoire comparisons spanned blood and tumor or nodule tissue from malignant and benign thyroid patients.

Germline lookup yields CDR1 MNHNS and CDR2 SASEGT. This CDR3 has 15 amino acids. Germline trimming cut 6 bases from V and 7 bases from J; bases unmatched to any gene: 10. Under the authors' procedure: The study built a papillary thyroid cancer distant-metastasis classifier from CDR3 differences across clinicopathological groups. TCRdb used MiXCR to call clones anew from the PCR reads. The V and J calls and clone size are TCRdb's, not the authors'. The top ten hold over 7.5% of the sample, which has about 37,000 clones, roughly 13% seen once. Ahead of thyroid surgery, no patient had received treatment of any kind.

The V call is TRBV6-1, the J call TRBJ2-1, with 9 bases that match TRBD1. The specimen was blood. The TCR was taken from a female donor with papillary thyroid cancer or a benign thyroid nodule (not recorded which). Some clones in this sample may be carry-over from other donors' samples. The CDR3 DNA follows: TGTGCCAGCAGGACCGGGACAGGGTTAGGAAATGAGCAGTTCTTC. Amino acid sequence: CASRTGTGLGNEQFF.